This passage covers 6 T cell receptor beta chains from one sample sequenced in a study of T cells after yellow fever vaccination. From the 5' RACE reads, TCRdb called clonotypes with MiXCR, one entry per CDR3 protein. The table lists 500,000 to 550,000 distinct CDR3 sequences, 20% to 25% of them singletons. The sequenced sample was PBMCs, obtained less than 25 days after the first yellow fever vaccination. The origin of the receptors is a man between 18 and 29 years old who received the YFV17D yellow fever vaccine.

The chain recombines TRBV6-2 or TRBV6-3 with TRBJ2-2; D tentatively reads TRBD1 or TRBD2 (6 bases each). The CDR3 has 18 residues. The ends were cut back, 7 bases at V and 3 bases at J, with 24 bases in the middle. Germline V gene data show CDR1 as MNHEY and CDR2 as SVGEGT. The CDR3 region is CASKITGAKGLYTGELFF. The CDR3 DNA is TGTGCCAGCAAAATTACGGGGGCTAAGGGGCTTTACACCGGGGAGCTGTTTTTT.

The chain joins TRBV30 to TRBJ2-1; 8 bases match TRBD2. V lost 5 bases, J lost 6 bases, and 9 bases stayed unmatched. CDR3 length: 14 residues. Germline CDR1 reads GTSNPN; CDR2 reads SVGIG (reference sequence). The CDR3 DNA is TGTGCCTGGGGGGGGGGACTAGGCTCCAATGAGCAGTTCTTC. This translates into CAWGGGLGSNEQFF.

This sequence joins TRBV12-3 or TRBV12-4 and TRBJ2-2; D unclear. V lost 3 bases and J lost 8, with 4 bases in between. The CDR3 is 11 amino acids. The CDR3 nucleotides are TGTGCCAGCAGTTTTAAAGGGGAGCTGTTTTTT. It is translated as CASSFKGELFF.

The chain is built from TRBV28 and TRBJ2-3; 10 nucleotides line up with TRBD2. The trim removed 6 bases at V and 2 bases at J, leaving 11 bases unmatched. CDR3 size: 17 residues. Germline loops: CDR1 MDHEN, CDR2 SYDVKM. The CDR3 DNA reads TGTGCCAGCAGCAAAGGAGTAGCGGGGGGATTCACAGATACGCAGTATTTT. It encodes CASSKGVAGGFTDTQYF.

The CDR3 spells CATSDSTGASTDTQYF. CDR3 coding DNA: TGTGCCACCAGTGATTCCACAGGGGCTAGCACAGATACGCAGTATTTT. This rearrangement joins TRBV24-1 to TRBJ2-3, with 7 bases aligning to TRBD1. CDR3 size: 16 residues. The trim removed 2 bases at V and 0 bases at J, leaving 4 bases unmatched. Per the germline V gene, CDR1 is KGHDR and CDR2 is SFDVKD.

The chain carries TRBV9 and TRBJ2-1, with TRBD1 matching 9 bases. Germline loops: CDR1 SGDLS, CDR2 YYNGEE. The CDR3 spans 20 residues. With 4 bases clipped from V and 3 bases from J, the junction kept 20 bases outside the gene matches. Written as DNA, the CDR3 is TGTGCCAGCAGCCCCAGCCCCGGACAGGGGTACCCCGGCGGCTACAATGAGCAGTTCTTC. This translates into CASSPSPGQGYPGGYNEQFF.